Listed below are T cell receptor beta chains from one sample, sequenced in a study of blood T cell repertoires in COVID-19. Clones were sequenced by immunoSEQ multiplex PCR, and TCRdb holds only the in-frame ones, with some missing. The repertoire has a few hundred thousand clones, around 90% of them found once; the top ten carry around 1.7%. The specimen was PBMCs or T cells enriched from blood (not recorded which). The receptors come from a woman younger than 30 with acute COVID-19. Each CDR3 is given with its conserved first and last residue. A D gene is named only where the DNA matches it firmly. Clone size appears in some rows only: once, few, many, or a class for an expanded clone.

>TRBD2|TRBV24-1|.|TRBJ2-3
CATSENGGTDTQYF
TGTGCCACCAGTGAGAACGGGGGGACAGATACGCAGTATTTT
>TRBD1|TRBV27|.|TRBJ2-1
CASSSLQGAMDNEQFF
TGTGCCAGCAGTTCACTACAGGGGGCGATGGACAATGAGCAGTTCTTC
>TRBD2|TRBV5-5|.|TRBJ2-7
CASSWPEGGKVEQYF
TGTGCCAGCAGCTGGCCCGAGGGAGGGAAGGTCGAGCAGTACTTC
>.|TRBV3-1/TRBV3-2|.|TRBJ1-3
CASSQGRHSGNTIYF
TGTGCCAGCAGCCAAGGGCGGCACTCTGGAAACACCATATATTTT
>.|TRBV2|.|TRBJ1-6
CASITGKENSPLHF
TGTGCCAGCATAACAGGGAAAGAAAATTCACCCCTCCACTTT
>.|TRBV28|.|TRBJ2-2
CASRSGGELFF
TGTGCCAGCCGCTCCGGCGGGGAGCTGTTTTTT
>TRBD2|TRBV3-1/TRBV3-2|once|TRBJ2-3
CASSRLAGLVDTQYF
TGTGCCAGCAGCCGACTAGCGGGATTGGTAGATACGCAGTATTTT
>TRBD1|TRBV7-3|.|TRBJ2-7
CASSLAGTGTHEQYF
TGTGCCAGCAGCTTAGCCGGGACAGGGACCCACGAGCAGTACTTC
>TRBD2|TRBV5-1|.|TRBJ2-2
CASSQRTSGKNTGELFF
TGCGCCAGCAGCCAACGGACAAGCGGGAAGAACACCGGGGAGCTGTTTTTT
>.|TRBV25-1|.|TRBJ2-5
CASSEYMGTSIGTQYF
TGTGCCAGCAGTGAATATATGGGGACAAGTATTGGGACCCAGTACTTC
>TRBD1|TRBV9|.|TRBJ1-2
CASSGRQGAAYGYTF
TGTGCCAGCAGCGGGCGACAGGGGGCTGCGTATGGCTACACCTTC
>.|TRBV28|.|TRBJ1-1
CASSLMVGGVTEAFF
TGTGCCAGCAGTTTAATGGTTGGAGGGGTGACTGAAGCTTTCTTT
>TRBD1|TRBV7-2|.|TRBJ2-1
CASSSRTGSHEQFF
TGTGCCAGCAGCTCCCGGACAGGGAGCCATGAGCAGTTCTTC
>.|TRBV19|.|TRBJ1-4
CATQSPRLLGEKLFF
TGTGCCACCCAGTCTCCTCGTCTCCTTGGTGAAAAACTGTTTTTT
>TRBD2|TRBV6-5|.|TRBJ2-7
CASTNSGRVGEQYF
TGTGCCAGCACGAATAGCGGGAGGGTAGGTGAGCAGTACTTC
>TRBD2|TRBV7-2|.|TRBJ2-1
CASSLTSVRNEQFF
TGTGCCAGCAGCTTAACTAGCGTAAGAAATGAGCAGTTCTTC
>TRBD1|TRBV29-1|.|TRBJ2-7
CSVLGGTLSFYEQYF
TGCAGCGTTTTAGGGGGCACTTTGTCTTTCTACGAGCAGTACTTC
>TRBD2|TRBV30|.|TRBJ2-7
CAWSFPRGRDLREQYF
TGTGCCTGGAGTTTCCCCCGCGGGAGGGACCTACGGGAGCAGTACTTC
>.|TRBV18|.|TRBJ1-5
CASSPGQAIHF
TGTGCCAGCTCACCAGGACAAGCAATCCATTTT
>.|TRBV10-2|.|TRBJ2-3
CASSDDSSGPSTDTQYF
TGCGCCAGCAGTGACGACAGTAGCGGACCTAGCACAGATACGCAGTATTTT
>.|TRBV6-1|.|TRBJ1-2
CASSENRANGYTF
TGTGCCAGCAGTGAAAACAGGGCCAATGGCTACACCTTC
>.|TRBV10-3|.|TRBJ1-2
CAISEILFGHGYTF
TGTGCCATCAGTGAAATTCTTTTCGGTCATGGCTACACCTTC
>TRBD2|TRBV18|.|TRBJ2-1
CATGREGLYEQFF
TGTGCCACCGGTCGGGAGGGCCTGTATGAGCAGTTCTTC
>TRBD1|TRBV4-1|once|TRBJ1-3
CASSQAGTGPFSGNTIYF
TGCGCCAGCAGCCAAGCAGGGACAGGGCCTTTCTCTGGAAACACCATATATTTT
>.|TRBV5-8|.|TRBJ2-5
CASTLGRETQYF
TGTGCCAGCACCCTGGGCCGGGAGACCCAGTACTTC
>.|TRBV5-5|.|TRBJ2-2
CASSLRGWNDAGELFF
TGTGCCAGCAGCTTAAGGGGCTGGAATGATGCCGGGGAGCTGTTTTTT
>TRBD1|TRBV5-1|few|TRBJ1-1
CASRATGGVITEAFF
TGCGCCAGCAGGGCGACAGGGGGAGTAATAACTGAAGCTTTCTTT
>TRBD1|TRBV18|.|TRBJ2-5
CASSPGTGVRQKETQYF
TGTGCCAGCTCACCCGGGACAGGGGTCCGACAAAAAGAGACCCAGTACTTC
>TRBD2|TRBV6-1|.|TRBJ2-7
CASSEREGSYEQYF
TGTGCCAGCAGTGAGCGGGAGGGGTCGTACGAGCAGTACTTC
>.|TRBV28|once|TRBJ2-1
CASSLGTGRSDNEQFF
TGTGCCAGCAGTTTAGGGACCGGGAGAAGTGACAATGAGCAGTTCTTC
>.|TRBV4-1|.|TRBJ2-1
CASSQEGRGGNEQFF
TGCGCCAGCAGCCAAGAAGGGAGAGGGGGCAATGAGCAGTTCTTC
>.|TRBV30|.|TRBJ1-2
CAWSPANYGYTF
TGTGCCTGGAGTCCAGCTAACTATGGCTACACCTTC
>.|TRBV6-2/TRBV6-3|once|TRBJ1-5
CASSYLPGGAPDSSNQPQHF
TGTGCCAGCAGTTACCTACCTGGGGGGGCTCCCGACTCTAGCAATCAGCCCCAGCATTTT
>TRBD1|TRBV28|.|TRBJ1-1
CASSLGGQGRTNTEAFF
TGTGCCAGCAGTTTAGGGGGACAGGGTAGGACGAACACTGAAGCTTTCTTT
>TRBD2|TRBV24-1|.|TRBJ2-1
CATSGWGTSSYNEQFF
TGTGCCACCAGTGGGTGGGGGACTAGCTCCTACAATGAGCAGTTCTTC
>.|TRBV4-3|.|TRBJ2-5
CASSQAVQVTETQYF
TGCGCCAGCAGCCAAGCGGTGCAAGTTACGGAGACCCAGTACTTC
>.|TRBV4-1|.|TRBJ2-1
CASSQERGGQVPGNEQFF
TGCGCCAGCAGCCAAGAAAGAGGTGGACAAGTGCCGGGCAATGAGCAGTTCTTC
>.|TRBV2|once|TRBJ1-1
CASRGGWTEAFF
TGTGCCAGCAGGGGAGGATGGACTGAAGCTTTCTTT
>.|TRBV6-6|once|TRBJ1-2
CASSYAHREIDYGYTF
TGTGCCAGCAGTTACGCTCACAGGGAGATCGACTATGGCTACACCTTC
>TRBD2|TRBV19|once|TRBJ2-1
CASSIYSTSGSNNEQFF
TGTGCCAGTAGTATATATTCAACTAGCGGGAGTAACAATGAGCAGTTCTTC
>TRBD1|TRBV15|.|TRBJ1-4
CATSMRDREKLFF
TGTGCCACCAGCATGCGGGACAGGGAAAAACTGTTTTTT
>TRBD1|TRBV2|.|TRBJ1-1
CASRMTGLNTEAFF
TGTGCCAGCAGGATGACAGGGTTGAACACTGAAGCTTTCTTT
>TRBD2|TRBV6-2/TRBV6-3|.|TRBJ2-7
CASSWTSGGPVNYEQYF
TGTGCCAGCAGTTGGACTAGCGGGGGACCCGTTAACTACGAGCAGTACTTC
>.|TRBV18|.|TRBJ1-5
CASSPAGGSPNQPQHF
TGTGCCAGCTCACCAGCAGGTGGGTCCCCCAATCAGCCCCAGCATTTT